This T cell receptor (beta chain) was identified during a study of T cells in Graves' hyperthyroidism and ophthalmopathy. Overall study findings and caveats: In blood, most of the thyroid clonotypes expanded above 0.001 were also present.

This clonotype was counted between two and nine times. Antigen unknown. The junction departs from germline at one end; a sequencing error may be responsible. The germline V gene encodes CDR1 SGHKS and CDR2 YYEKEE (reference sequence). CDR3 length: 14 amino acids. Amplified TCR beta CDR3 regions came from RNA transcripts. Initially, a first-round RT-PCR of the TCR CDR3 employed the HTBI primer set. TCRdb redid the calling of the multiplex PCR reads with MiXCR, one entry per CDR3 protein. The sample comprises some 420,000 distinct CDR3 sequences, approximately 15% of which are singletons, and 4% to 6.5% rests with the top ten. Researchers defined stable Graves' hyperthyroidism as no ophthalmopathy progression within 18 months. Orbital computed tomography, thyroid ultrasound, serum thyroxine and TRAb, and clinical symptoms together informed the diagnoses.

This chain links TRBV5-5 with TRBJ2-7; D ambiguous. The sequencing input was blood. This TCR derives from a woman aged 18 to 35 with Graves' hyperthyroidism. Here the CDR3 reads CASSLSGTNYEQHF. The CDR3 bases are TGTGCCAGCAGCTTGTCGGGCACCAACTACGAGCAGCACTTC.